This TCR beta chain was sequenced for a study of post-analysis software for immune sequencing data. Across the study: Some patients lacked subtype; others had relapsing-remitting, secondary progressive or progressive-relapsing disease. Notes on the study in general: Normalized Chao1 diversity in multiple sclerosis patients fell significantly below that of controls. Patients carried roughly 5 TRBV segments more frequently than controls did, and TRBV5-6, TRBV5-1 and TRBV20-1 were among them. By F measure, samples from a shared preparation batch strongly co-clustered.

In its sample, this clonotype was seen a few times. No antigen is known for it. Every TCR beta cDNA library bore unique molecular identifiers. Starting from roughly 1 to 10 million T cells, the study yielded about 490,000 cDNA molecules. TCRdb re-analysed the PCR reads in MiXCR, keeping a single row per CDR3 protein. This table holds some 260,000 distinct CDR3 sequences, 35% to 40% found once. V lost 6 bases and J lost 4; bases outside the gene matches: 4. The germline gives CDR1 DFQATT, CDR2 SNEGSKA (reference sequence). The CDR3 consists of 14 residues. This chain joins TRBV20-1 and TRBJ2-3, with TRBD2 matching over 13 bases. The sequenced material came from blood. This receptor was taken from a girl aged 5 to 17 with multiple sclerosis. For the CDR3, the DNA is TGCAGTGCCTCGGGACTAGCGGGATCAGATACGCAGTATTTT. It translates to CSASGLAGSDTQYF.